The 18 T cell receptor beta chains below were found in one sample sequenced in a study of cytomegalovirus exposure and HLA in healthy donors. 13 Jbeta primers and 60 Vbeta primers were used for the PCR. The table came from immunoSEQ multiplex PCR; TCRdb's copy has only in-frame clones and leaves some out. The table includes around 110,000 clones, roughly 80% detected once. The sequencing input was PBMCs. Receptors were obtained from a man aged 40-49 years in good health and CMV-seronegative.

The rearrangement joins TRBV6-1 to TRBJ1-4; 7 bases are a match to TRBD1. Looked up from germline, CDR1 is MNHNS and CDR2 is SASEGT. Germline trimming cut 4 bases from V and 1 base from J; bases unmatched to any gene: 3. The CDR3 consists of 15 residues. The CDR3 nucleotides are TGTGCCAGCAGTGGATACAGGGGAACTAATGAAAAACTGTTTTTT. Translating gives CASSGYRGTNEKLFF.

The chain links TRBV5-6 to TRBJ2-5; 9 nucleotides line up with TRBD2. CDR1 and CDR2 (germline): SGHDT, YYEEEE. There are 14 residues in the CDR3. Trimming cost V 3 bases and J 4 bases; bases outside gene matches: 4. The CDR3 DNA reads TGTGCCAGCAGCTCAGCGGGGGGAGGAGAGACCCAGTACTTC. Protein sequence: CASSSAGGGETQYF.

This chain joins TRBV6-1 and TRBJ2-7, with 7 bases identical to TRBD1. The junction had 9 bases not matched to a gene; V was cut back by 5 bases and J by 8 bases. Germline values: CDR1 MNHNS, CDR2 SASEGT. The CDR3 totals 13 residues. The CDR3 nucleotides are TGTGCCAGCAGTACAGGGGCGGCCGGCAAGCAGTACTTC. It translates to CASSTGAAGKQYF.

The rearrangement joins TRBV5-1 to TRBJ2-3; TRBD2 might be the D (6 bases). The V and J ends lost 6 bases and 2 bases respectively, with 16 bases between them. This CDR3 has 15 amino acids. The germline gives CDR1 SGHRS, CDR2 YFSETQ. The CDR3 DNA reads TGCGCCAGCACCCGGGGCGGGGACGACACAGATACGCAGTATTTT. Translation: CASTRGGDDTDTQYF.

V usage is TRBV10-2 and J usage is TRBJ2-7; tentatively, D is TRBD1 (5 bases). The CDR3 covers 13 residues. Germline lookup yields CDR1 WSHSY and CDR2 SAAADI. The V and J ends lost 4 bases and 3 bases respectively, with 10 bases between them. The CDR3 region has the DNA TGCGCCAGCAGTGTTAACAGGTTCTACGAGCAGTACTTC. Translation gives CASSVNRFYEQYF.

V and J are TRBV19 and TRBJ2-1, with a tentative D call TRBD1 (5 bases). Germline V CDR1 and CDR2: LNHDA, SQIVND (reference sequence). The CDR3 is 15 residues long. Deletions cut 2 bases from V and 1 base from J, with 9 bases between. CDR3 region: CASSISQGSYNEQFF. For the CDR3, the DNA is TGTGCCAGTAGTATATCTCAGGGATCCTACAATGAGCAGTTCTTC.

CDR3 residues: CASSFYGGVGTEAFF. In DNA form, the CDR3 reads TGTGCCAGCAGCTTCTATGGAGGGGTGGGCACTGAAGCTTTCTTT. This chain connects TRBV5-6 to TRBJ1-1; maybe TRBD1 (5 bases). V dropped 2 bases and J dropped 4 bases, with 15 bases sitting between them. The CDR3 sequence is 15 residues long. Germline V gene data show CDR1 as SGHDT and CDR2 as YYEEEE.

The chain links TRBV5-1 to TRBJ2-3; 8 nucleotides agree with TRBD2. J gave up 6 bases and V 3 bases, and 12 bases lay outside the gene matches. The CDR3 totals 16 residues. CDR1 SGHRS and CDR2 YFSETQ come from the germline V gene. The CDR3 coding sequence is TGCGCCAGCAGCTCCTCTTTGGCGGGGGGCCTGGATACGCAGTATTTT. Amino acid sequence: CASSSSLAGGLDTQYF.

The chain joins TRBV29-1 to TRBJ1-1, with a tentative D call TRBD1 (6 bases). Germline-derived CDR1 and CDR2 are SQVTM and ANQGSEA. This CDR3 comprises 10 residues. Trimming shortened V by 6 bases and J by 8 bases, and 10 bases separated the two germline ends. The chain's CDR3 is CSVGGREAFF. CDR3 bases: TGCAGCGTCGGGGGGCGGGAAGCTTTCTTT.

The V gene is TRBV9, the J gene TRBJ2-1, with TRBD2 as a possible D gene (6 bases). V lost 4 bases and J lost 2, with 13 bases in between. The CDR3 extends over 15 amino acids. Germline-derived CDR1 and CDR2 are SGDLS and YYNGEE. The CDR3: CASSRASDPYNEQFF. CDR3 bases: TGTGCCAGCAGCCGTGCTAGCGATCCCTACAATGAGCAGTTCTTC.

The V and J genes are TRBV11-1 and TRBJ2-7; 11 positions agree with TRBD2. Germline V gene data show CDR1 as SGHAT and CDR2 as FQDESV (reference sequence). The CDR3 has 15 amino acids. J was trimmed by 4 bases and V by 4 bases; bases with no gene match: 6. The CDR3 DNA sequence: TGTGCCAGCAGCTACACTAGCGGGGGAGAGTACGAGCAGTACTTC. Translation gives CASSYTSGGEYEQYF.

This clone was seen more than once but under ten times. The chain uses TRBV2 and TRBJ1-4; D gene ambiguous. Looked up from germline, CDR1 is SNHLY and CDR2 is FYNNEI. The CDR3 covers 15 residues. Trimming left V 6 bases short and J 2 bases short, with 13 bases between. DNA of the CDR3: TGTGCCAGCAGCAAAGAGGGTATCACTAATGAAAAACTGTTTTTT. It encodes CASSKEGITNEKLFF.

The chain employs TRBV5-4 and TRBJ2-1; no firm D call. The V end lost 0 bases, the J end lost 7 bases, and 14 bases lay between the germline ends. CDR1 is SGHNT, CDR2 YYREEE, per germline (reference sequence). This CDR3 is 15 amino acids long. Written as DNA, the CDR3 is TGTGCCAGCAGCTTGGGTTGGAGTGGCTCGAATGAGCAGTTCTTC. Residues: CASSLGWSGSNEQFF.

The CDR3 DNA follows: TGTGCCAGCTCACCACCAGTAGAAGACACCGGGGAGCTGTTTTTT. Translating it yields CASSPPVEDTGELFF. The chain is built from TRBV18 and TRBJ2-2; D uncertain. The CDR3 is 15 amino acids. Germline CDR1 is KGHSH and CDR2 is LQKENI. V was cut by 0 bases and J by 3 bases, with 8 bases left in between. The complete variable domain, with remaining parts taken from reference TRBV18 and TRBJ2-2, reads NAGVMQNPRHLVRRRGQEARLRCSPMKGHSHVYWYRQLPEEGLKFMVYLQKENIIDESGMPKERFSAEFPKEGPSILRIQQVVRGDSAAYFCASSPPVEDTGELFFGEGSRLTVL.

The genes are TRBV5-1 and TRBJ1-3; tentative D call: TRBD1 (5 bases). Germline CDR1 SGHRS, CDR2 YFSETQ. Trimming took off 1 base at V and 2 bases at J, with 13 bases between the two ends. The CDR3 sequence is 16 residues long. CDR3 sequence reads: CASSLTSGATGNTIYF. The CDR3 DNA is TGCGCCAGCAGCTTGACGAGCGGGGCGACTGGAAACACCATATATTTT.

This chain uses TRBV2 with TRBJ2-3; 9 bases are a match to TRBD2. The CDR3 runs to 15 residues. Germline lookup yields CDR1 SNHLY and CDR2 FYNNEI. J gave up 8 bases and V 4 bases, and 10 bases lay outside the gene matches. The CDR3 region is CASSGVASGEGTQYF. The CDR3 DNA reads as TGTGCCAGCAGTGGCGTTGCTAGCGGGGAGGGTACGCAGTATTTT.

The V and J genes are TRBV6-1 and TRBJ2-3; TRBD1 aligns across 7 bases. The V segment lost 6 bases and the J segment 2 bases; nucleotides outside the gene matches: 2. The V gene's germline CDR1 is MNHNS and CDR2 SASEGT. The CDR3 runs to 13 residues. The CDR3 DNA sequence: TGTGCCAGCAGGGGACAGACCACAGATACGCAGTATTTT. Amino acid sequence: CASRGQTTDTQYF.

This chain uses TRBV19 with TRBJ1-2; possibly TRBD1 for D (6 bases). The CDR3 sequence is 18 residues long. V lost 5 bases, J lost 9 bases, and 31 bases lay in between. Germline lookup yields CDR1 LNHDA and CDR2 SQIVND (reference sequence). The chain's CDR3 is CASSPTGGAQTLSRSYTF. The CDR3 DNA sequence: TGTGCCAGTAGTCCGACCGGGGGGGCTCAAACCCTATCTCGGAGCTACACCTTC. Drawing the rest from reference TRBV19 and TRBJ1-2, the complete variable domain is DGGITQSPKYLFRKEGQNVTLSCEQNLNHDAMYWYRQDPGQGLRLIYYSQIVNDFQKGDIAEGYSVSREKKESFPLTVTSAQKNPTAFYLCASSPTGGAQTLSRSYTFGSGTRLTVV.